A single sample is the source of the 6 T cell receptor beta chains below, sequenced in a study of neurological immune-mediated disorders. Each CDR3 protein is one row after TCRdb ran MiXCR on the 5' RACE reads. This sample has 55,000 to 75,000 distinct CDR3 sequences; roughly 2.5% occur once, and the top ten carry around 3%. The material sequenced was PBMCs. The origin of the receptors is a man aged 45-65 years with multiple sclerosis.

This clonotype was found many times. The chain joins TRBV7-2 to TRBJ2-2, with unresolved D. V shed 2 bases and J shed 1 base, with 8 bases lying between them. CDR3 length equals 15 residues. CDR1 and CDR2 from the germline V gene are SGHTA and FQGNSA. In DNA, the CDR3 is TGTGCCAGCAGCTTACGGTGGCAGAACACCGGGGAGCTGTTTTTT. Encoded protein: CASSLRWQNTGELFF.

There are many counts of this clonotype. This rearrangement joins TRBV5-1 to TRBJ1-3; D might be TRBD1 (6 bases). Germline CDR1 and CDR2: SGHRS and YFSETQ. The CDR3 is 17 amino acids. With 4 bases removed from V and 3 bases from J, the gap between germline ends came to 20 bases. CDR3 sequence (DNA): TGCGCCAGCAGCCCACGGTCATTGACAGGAGGTGGAAACACCATATATTTT. Its translation is CASSPRSLTGGGNTIYF.

There are many counts of this clonotype. V and J are TRBV7-2 and TRBJ1-2, with a tentative D call TRBD1 (6 bases). V dropped 4 bases and J dropped 2 bases, with 11 bases sitting between them. Per the germline V gene, CDR1 is SGHTA and CDR2 is FQGNSA. The CDR3 contains 14 residues. The CDR3 here is CASSSAGANYGYTF. The CDR3 nucleotides are TGTGCCAGCAGCTCGGCAGGGGCCAACTATGGCTACACCTTC.

This clonotype was found many times. This chain links TRBV7-7 with TRBJ2-3; D might be TRBD2 (5 bases). With 5 bases removed from V and 1 base from J, the gap between germline ends came to 19 bases. Germline loops: CDR1 SSHAT, CDR2 FNYEAQ (reference sequence). This CDR3 is built from 17 residues. The CDR3 DNA is TGTGCCAGCAGCCCGCGGCGGACTTCAGGTGGCACAGATACGCAGTATTTT. This sequence encodes CASSPRRTSGGTDTQYF.

Ten or more counts support this clonotype. The V gene is TRBV12-3 or TRBV12-4, the J gene TRBJ2-1; TRBD2 matches at 11 bases. The V and J ends lost 7 bases and 7 bases, in that order; junction bases with no gene match: 9. The CDR3 has 15 amino acids. The CDR3 region is CASTPGLAASNEQFF. The CDR3 region has the DNA TGTGCCAGCACCCCGGGACTAGCGGCCTCTAATGAGCAGTTCTTC.

This clonotype has ten or more counts. V is TRBV4-3 and J is TRBJ2-2; D could derive from TRBD1 or TRBD2 (6 bases each). Germline CDR1 is LGHNA and CDR2 is YSLEER. Trimming took off 3 bases at V and 5 bases at J, with 22 bases between the two ends. This CDR3 is 18 amino acids long. CDR3 loop: CASSQDSVGGRRTGELFF. As DNA, the CDR3 is TGCGCCAGCAGCCAGGATTCGGTAGGGGGGCGCCGGACCGGGGAGCTGTTTTTT.